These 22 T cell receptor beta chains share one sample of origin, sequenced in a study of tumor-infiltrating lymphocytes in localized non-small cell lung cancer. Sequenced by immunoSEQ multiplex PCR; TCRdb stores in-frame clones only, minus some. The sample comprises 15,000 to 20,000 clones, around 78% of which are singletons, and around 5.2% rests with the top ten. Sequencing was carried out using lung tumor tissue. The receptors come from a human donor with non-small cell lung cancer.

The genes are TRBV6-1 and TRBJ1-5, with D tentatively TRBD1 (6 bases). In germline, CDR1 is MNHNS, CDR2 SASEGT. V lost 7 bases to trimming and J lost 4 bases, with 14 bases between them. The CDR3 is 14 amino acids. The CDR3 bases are TGTGCCAGCAACCCGGGACACTTGAATCAGCCCCAGCATTTT. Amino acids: CASNPGHLNQPQHF.

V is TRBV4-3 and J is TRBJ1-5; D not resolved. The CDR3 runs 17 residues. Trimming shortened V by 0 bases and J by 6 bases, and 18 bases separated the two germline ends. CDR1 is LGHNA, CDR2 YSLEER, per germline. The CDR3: CASSQDYTGGIIQPQHF. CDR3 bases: TGCGCCAGCAGCCAAGATTATACGGGAGGGATCATTCAGCCCCAGCATTTT.

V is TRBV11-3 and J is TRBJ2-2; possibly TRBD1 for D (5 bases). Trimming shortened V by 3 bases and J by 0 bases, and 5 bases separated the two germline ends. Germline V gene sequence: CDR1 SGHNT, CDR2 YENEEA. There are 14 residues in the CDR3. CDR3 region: CASSLTANTGELFF. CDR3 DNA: TGTGCCAGCAGCTTGACAGCGAACACCGGGGAGCTGTTTTTT. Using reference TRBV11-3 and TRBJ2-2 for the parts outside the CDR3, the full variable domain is EAGVVQSPRYKIIEKKQPVAFWCNPISGHNTLYWYLQNLGQGPELLIRYENEEAVDDSQLPKDRFSAERLKGVDSTLKIQPAELGDSAVYLCASSLTANTGELFFGEGSRLTVL.

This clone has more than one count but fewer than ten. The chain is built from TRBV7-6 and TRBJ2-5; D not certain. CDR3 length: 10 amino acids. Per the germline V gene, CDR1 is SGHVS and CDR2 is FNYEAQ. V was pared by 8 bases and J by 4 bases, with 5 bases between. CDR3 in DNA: TGTGCCAGCTATTCAGAGACCCAGTACTTC. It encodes CASYSETQYF. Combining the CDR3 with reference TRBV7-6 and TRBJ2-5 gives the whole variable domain GAGVSQSPRYKVTKRGQDVALRCDPISGHVSLYWYRQALGQGPEFLTYFNYEAQQDKSGLPNDRFSAERPEGSISTLTIQRTEQRDSAMYRCASYSETQYFGPGTRLLVL.

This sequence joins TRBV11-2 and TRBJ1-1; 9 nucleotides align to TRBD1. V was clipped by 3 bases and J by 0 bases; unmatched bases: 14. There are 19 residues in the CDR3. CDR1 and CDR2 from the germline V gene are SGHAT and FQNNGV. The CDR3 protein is CASSFAPRLQGAMNTEAFF. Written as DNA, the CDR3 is TGTGCCAGCAGCTTCGCCCCCCGGCTACAGGGGGCTATGAACACTGAAGCTTTCTTT. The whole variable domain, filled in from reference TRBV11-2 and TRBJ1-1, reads EAGVAQSPRYKIIEKRQSVAFWCNPISGHATLYWYQQILGQGPKLLIQFQNNGVVDDSQLPKDRFSAERLKGVDSTLKIQPAKLEDSAVYLCASSFAPRLQGAMNTEAFFGQGTRLTVV.

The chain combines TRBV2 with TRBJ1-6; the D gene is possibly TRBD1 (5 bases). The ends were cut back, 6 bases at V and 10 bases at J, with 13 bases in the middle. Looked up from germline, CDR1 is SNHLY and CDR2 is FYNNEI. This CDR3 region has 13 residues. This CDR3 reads CASRPRVESPLHF. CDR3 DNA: TGTGCCAGCAGGCCCAGGGTAGAATCACCCCTCCACTTT.

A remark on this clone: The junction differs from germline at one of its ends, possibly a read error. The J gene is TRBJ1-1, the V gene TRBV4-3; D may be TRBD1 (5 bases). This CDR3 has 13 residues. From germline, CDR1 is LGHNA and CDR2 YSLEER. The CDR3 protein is CASSQERAAGRNF. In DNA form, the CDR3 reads TGCGCCAGCAGCCAAGAGAGGGCGGCAGGGCGGAACTTT.

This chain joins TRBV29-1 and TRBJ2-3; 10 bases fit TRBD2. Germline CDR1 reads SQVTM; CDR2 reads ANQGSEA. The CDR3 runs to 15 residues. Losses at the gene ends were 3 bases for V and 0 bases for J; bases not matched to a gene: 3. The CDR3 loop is CSVEGLAISTDTQYF. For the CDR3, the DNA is TGCAGCGTTGAGGGACTAGCGATCAGCACAGATACGCAGTATTTT.

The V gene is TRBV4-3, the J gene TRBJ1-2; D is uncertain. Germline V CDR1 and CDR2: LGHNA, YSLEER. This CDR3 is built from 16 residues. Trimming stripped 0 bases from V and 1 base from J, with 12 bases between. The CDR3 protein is CASSQDIGRGNYGYTF. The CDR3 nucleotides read TGCGCCAGCAGCCAAGATATAGGGAGAGGTAACTATGGCTACACCTTC.

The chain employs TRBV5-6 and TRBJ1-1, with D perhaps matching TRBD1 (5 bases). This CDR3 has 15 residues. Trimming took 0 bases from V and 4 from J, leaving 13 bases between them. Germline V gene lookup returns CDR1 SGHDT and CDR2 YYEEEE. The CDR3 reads CASSLGLGGGTEAFF. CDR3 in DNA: TGTGCCAGCAGCTTGGGACTCGGCGGGGGCACTGAAGCTTTCTTT.

DNA of the CDR3: TGCGCCAGCAGCCAAAACCGGGACTTCCAAGAGACCCAGTACTTC. It is translated as CASSQNRDFQETQYF. The V gene is TRBV4-3, the J gene TRBJ2-5; a possible D gene is TRBD2 (6 bases). V shed 2 bases and J shed 1 base, with 11 bases lying between them. The CDR3 spans 15 residues. Germline assignment: CDR1 LGHNA and CDR2 YSLEER.

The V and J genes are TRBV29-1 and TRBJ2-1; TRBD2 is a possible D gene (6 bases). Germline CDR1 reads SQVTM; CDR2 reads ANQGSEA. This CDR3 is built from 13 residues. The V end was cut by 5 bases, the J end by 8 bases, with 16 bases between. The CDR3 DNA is TGCAGCGTTAATACCGGGAGCGGCTATGAGCAGTTCTTC. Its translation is CSVNTGSGYEQFF.

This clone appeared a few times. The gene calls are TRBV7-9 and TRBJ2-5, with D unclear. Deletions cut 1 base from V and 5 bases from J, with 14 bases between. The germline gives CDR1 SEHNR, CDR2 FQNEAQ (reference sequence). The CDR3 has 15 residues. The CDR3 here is CASSLGLAHGETQYF. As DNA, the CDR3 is TGTGCCAGCAGCTTAGGTTTGGCGCACGGGGAGACCCAGTACTTC.

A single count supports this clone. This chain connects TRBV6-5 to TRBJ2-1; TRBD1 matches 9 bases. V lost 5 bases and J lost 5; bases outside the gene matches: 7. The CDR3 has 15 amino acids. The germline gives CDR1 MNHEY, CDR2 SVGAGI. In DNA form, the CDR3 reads TGTGCCAGCAGTGCGGGACAGGGACCCCACAATGAGCAGTTCTTC. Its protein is CASSAGQGPHNEQFF.

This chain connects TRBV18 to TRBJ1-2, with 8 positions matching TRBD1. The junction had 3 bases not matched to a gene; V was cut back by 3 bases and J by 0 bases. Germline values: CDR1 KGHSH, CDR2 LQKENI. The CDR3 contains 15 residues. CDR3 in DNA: TGTGCCAGCTCACCCCGGACAGGGACTAACTATGGCTACACCTTC. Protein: CASSPRTGTNYGYTF.

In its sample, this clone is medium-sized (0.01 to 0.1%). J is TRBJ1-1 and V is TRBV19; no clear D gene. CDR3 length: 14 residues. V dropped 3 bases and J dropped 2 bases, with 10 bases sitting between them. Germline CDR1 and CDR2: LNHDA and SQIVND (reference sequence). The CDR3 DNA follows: TGTGCCAGTAGTATCGTGGCAGGTAACACTGAAGCTTTCTTT. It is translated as CASSIVAGNTEAFF. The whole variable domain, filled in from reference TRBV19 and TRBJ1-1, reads DGGITQSPKYLFRKEGQNVTLSCEQNLNHDAMYWYRQDPGQGLRLIYYSQIVNDFQKGDIAEGYSVSREKKESFPLTVTSAQKNPTAFYLCASSIVAGNTEAFFGQGTRLTVV.

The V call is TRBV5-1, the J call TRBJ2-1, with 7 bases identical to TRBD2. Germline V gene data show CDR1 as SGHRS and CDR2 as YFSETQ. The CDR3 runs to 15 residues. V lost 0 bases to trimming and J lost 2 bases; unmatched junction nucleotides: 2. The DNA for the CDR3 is TGCGCCAGCAGCTTGGGGGCGGGGGCCTACAATGAGCAGTTCTTC. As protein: CASSLGAGAYNEQFF.

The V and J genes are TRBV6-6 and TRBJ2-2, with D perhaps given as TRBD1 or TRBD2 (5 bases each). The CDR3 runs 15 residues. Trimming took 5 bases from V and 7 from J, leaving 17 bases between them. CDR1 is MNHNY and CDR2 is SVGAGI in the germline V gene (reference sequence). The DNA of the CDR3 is TGTGCCAGCAGTAACCGGGACGGAGGTCTCGGGGAGCTGTTTTTT. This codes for CASSNRDGGLGELFF.

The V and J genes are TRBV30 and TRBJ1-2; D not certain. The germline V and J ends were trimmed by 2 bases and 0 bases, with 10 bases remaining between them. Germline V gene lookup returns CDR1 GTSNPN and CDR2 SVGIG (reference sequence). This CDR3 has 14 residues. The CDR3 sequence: CAWSLGNANYGYTF. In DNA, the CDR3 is TGTGCCTGGAGTTTGGGGAATGCTAACTATGGCTACACCTTC.

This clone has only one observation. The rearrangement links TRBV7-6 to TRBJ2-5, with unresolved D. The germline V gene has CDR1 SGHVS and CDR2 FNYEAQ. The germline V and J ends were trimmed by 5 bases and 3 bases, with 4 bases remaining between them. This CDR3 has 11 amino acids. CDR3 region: CASSAEETQYF. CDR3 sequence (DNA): TGTGCCAGCAGCGCCGAAGAGACCCAGTACTTC. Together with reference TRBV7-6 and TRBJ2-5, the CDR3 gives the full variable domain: GAGVSQSPRYKVTKRGQDVALRCDPISGHVSLYWYRQALGQGPEFLTYFNYEAQQDKSGLPNDRFSAERPEGSISTLTIQRTEQRDSAMYRCASSAEETQYFGPGTRLLVL.

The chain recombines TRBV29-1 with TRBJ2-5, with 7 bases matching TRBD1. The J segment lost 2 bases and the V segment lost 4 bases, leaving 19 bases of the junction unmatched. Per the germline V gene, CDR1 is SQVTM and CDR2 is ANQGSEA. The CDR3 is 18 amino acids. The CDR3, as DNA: TGCAGCGTTGCGGGCGGTAGAACAGGGGTTAAGGGACAAGAGACCCAGTACTTC. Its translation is CSVAGGRTGVKGQETQYF.

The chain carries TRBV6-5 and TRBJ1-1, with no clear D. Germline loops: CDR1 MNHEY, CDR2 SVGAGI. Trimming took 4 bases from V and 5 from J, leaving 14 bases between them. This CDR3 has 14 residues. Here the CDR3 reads CASSLTGRGTEAFF. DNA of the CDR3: TGTGCCAGCAGTTTGACGGGGAGAGGGACTGAAGCTTTCTTT.